This TCR beta chain was sequenced in a study of cytomegalovirus exposure and HLA in healthy donors. About the study: Tens of millions of unique TCRs from HLA-typed donors were held in an early release of data. Whole-study findings and limits: Sequencing likely generated an artifact that appeared as a cluster of highly shared sequence variants. Most TCR sequences showed up rarely, but some public TCRs showed up in many donors. According to the study, roughly 180 TCR beta chains were cytomegalovirus-associated.

As to this clone: Its specificity is not known.

PCR involved 60 Vbeta and 13 Jbeta primers. TCRdb's copy holds only in-frame clones and misses some; the assay was immunoSEQ multiplex PCR. This table holds 140,000 to 150,000 clones, 78% found once. Germline V lookup: CDR1 SGHRS, CDR2 YFSETQ. The CDR3 totals 15 residues. J gave up 2 bases and V 6 bases, and 11 bases lay outside the gene matches. Material for sequencing was PBMCs. The chain uses TRBV5-1 and TRBJ2-7, with TRBD1 identical over 7 bases. The source of this sequence is a man aged 35 to 55 in good health and CMV-seropositive. CDR3 in amino acids: CASTLSWDSTYEQYF. The CDR3 DNA reads TGCGCCAGCACCTTATCCTGGGACAGTACCTACGAGCAGTACTTC.